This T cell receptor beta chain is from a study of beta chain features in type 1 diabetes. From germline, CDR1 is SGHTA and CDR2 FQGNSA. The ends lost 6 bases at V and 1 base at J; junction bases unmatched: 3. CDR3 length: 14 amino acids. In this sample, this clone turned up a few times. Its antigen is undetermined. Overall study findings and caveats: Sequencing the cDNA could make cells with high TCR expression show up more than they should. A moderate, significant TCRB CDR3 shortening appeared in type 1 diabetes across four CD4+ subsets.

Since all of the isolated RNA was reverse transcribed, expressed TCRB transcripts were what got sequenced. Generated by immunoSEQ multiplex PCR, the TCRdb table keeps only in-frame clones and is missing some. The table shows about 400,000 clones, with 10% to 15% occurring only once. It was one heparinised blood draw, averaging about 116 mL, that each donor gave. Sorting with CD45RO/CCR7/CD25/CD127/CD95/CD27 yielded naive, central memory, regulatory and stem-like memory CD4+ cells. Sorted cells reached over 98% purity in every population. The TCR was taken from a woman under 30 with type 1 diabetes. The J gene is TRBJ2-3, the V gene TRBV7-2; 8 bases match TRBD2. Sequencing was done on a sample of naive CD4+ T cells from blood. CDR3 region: CASRAGGGTDTQYF. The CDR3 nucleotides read TGTGCCAGCAGGGCGGGGGGTGGCACAGATACGCAGTATTTT.